Listed below are T cell receptor beta chains from one sample, sequenced in a study of PD-L1 blockade in urothelial cancer. The protocol was immunoSEQ multiplex PCR, while the TCRdb copy is restricted to in-frame clones and leaves out a portion. The sample records more than 90,000 clones, 91% being singletons. This material consisted of PBMCs, taken around atezolizumab (anti-PD-L1) treatment. These receptors came from a man in his 60s with urothelial cancer. CDR3s include the opening cysteine and the closing phenylalanine or tryptophan. D genes are given only for firm matches. Some rows mark clone size as missing; the rest say once, few, many or name a class of expanded clone.

cdr3_nt | cdr3_aa | d_call | j_call | cdr3_length | clone_size | v_call
TGTGCCAGCAGTAGATTAGCGGGAGGCACAGATACGCAGTATTTT | CASSRLAGGTDTQYF | TRBD2 | TRBJ2-3 | 15 | NA | TRBV25-1
TGTGCCAGCAGTGAAAGGCAGCCGACTTTTAATGAAAAACTGTTTTTT | CASSERQPTFNEKLFF | NA | TRBJ1-4 | 16 | NA | TRBV6-1
TGTGCCAGCAGCTTACCAGACGGGGGTAACACAGATACGCAGTATTTT | CASSLPDGGNTDTQYF | NA | TRBJ2-3 | 16 | NA | TRBV5-4
TGTGCCAGCAGCTTAGCCAGGGGAAAACTGTTTTTT | CASSLARGKLFF | NA | TRBJ1-4 | 12 | NA | TRBV7-2
TGTGCCAGCAGCTACAGGCCCTATCAGCCCCAGCATTTT | CASSYRPYQPQHF | NA | TRBJ1-5 | 13 | NA | TRBV11-3
TGTGCCAGCAGTGATCTTACGGGAGAGGGAGATACGCAGTATTTT | CASSDLTGEGDTQYF | NA | TRBJ2-3 | 15 | NA | TRBV25-1
TGTGCCAGTAGTATATCCCAGCGGGGGATTCCCGAGACCCAGTACTTC | CASSISQRGIPETQYF | TRBD2 | TRBJ2-5 | 16 | NA | TRBV19
TGCGCCAGCAGCTTGGGGGACAGGATTGATCAGCCCCAGCATTTT | CASSLGDRIDQPQHF | TRBD1 | TRBJ1-5 | 15 | NA | TRBV5-1
TGCGCCAGCAGCTTGGCCGGCAGGCCGGATACGCAGTATTTT | CASSLAGRPDTQYF | NA | TRBJ2-3 | 14 | once | TRBV5-1
TGTGCCAGCCGTGAACGGGGGGGCGGTACAGATACGCAGTATTTT | CASRERGGGTDTQYF | TRBD2 | TRBJ2-3 | 15 | NA | TRBV2
TGCGCCAGCAGCCTAGCTAGCGGGAGCTTCCACGAGCAGTACTTC | CASSLASGSFHEQYF | TRBD2 | TRBJ2-7 | 15 | NA | TRBV5-1
TGTGCCAGCAGTTATACGGGGGATGATGGAAACACCATATATTTT | CASSYTGDDGNTIYF | NA | TRBJ1-3 | 15 | once | TRBV6-5
TGTGCCAGCAGCCCCACGGGTAGCGGGAGTTGGAATGAGCAGTTCTTC | CASSPTGSGSWNEQFF | TRBD2 | TRBJ2-1 | 16 | NA | TRBV11-2
TGTGCCAGCAGCGGAGGATACGAGCAGTACTTC | CASSGGYEQYF | NA | TRBJ2-7 | 11 | NA | TRBV11-2
TGCGCCAGCAGCCAAGACGTCGTTAGAGTATCCCCCACAGATACGCAGTATTTT | CASSQDVVRVSPTDTQYF | NA | TRBJ2-3 | 18 | NA | TRBV4-3
TGCGCCAGCAGAGGGACTAGCGGGTTCCAAGAGACCCAGTACTTC | CASRGTSGFQETQYF | TRBD2 | TRBJ2-5 | 15 | NA | TRBV5-1
TGTGCCAGCTCACCAGGGGCCGAAAACAATGAGCAGTTCTTC | CASSPGAENNEQFF | NA | TRBJ2-1 | 14 | NA | TRBV18
TGTGCCAGCAGACAAGAAGGGACAGCATCCTACGAGCAGTACTTC | CASRQEGTASYEQYF | TRBD1 | TRBJ2-7 | 15 | NA | TRBV5-5
TGCGCCAGCAGCCAAGATGTATTACATACCTCTGGAAACACCATATATTTT | CASSQDVLHTSGNTIYF | NA | TRBJ1-3 | 17 | NA | TRBV4-3
TGTGCCAGCAGCACCTGGACAGGGACTGAAGCTTTCTTT | CASSTWTGTEAFF | TRBD1 | TRBJ1-1 | 13 | NA | TRBV5-5
TGTGCCAGCAGCTTGTCGAGACTAGCGGGAGGGTATGAGCAGTTCTTC | CASSLSRLAGGYEQFF | TRBD2 | TRBJ2-1 | 16 | NA | TRBV7-2
TGTGCCAGCAGTGAAAGGCGGGACGAGACCCAGTACTTC | CASSERRDETQYF | NA | TRBJ2-5 | 13 | NA | TRBV6-1
TGTGCCTGGAGGACATTTTCCTACGAGCAGTACTTC | CAWRTFSYEQYF | NA | TRBJ2-7 | 12 | NA | TRBV30
TGTGCCACCCGTACGTCGGGACAGGTTGGAAATGAAAAACTGTTTTTT | CATRTSGQVGNEKLFF | TRBD1 | TRBJ1-4 | 16 | NA | TRBV27
TGTGCCAGCATCGACATTCGGGGAAACTATGGCTACACCTTC | CASIDIRGNYGYTF | NA | TRBJ1-2 | 14 | NA | TRBV28
TGTGCCAGCAGCGTAGAACCCGTCTTGGGGCTAGCGGGGAAGAATGAGCAGTTCTTC | CASSVEPVLGLAGKNEQFF | TRBD2 | TRBJ2-1 | 19 | NA | TRBV9
TGTGCCAGCAGCAAAGGGAGCTCCTACGAGCAGTACTTC | CASSKGSSYEQYF | NA | TRBJ2-7 | 13 | NA | TRBV21-1
TGTGCCAGCGCTACAAGTTTGGGAGCAGCATCCCTGAGCTCTGGAAACACCATATATTTT | CASATSLGAASLSSGNTIYF | NA | TRBJ1-3 | 20 | NA | TRBV18
TGTGCCAGCAGCTCTGGGACACCAACGGGGCAAGAGACCCAGTACTTC | CASSSGTPTGQETQYF | NA | TRBJ2-5 | 16 | NA | TRBV7-2
TGTGCCAGCAGCACCGACAGGGGAGGTGAAAAACTGTTTTTT | CASSTDRGGEKLFF | TRBD1 | TRBJ1-4 | 14 | NA | TRBV7-9
TGTGCCAGTAGTATGGGTTGGAGGAATCAGCCCCAGCATTTT | CASSMGWRNQPQHF | NA | TRBJ1-5 | 14 | NA | TRBV19
TGTGCCAGCAGTATGCTAGGACAGATCTATGGCTACACCTTC | CASSMLGQIYGYTF | NA | TRBJ1-2 | 14 | NA | TRBV7-2
TGTGCCAGCTCACCTTTACGACAGGGAAATGGCTACACCTTC | CASSPLRQGNGYTF | TRBD1 | TRBJ1-2 | 14 | NA | TRBV18
TGTGCCAGCAGCTCCCTCGACTGGGGCAACGAGCAGTACTTC | CASSSLDWGNEQYF | NA | TRBJ2-7 | 14 | once | TRBV9
TGTGCCAGCAGTGCAGGAGAGACCCAGTACTTC | CASSAGETQYF | NA | TRBJ2-5 | 11 | NA | TRBV2
TGTGCCAGCAGTGACATTTACAGGTCCAAGGATACGCAGTATTTT | CASSDIYRSKDTQYF | NA | TRBJ2-3 | 15 | NA | TRBV6-4
TGTGCCAGCAGTGTGACAGGATCACCCCTCCACTTT | CASSVTGSPLHF | NA | TRBJ1-6 | 12 | NA | TRBV25-1
TGTGCCAGCAGCGTAGAGGGGGATACGCAGTATTTT | CASSVEGDTQYF | NA | TRBJ2-3 | 12 | NA | TRBV9
TGTGCCAGCAGTCGCCCCCGGACAGGAGGTTACGAGCAGTACTTC | CASSRPRTGGYEQYF | TRBD1 | TRBJ2-7 | 15 | NA | TRBV27
TGTGCCAGCAGCGGAAGACAGGGTGCCTCCGGCGAGCAGTACTTC | CASSGRQGASGEQYF | TRBD1 | TRBJ2-7 | 15 | NA | TRBV9
TGTGCCAGCAGTTACACGGGGAGGGGCTACACCTTC | CASSYTGRGYTF | NA | TRBJ1-2 | 12 | NA | TRBV6-5
TGTGCCAGCAGTCTCCGAGGGGGGGTGCGGGGTGCAGATACGCAGTATTTT | CASSLRGGVRGADTQYF | NA | TRBJ2-3 | 17 | NA | TRBV27
TGTGCCAGCAGCCGGTCTTCCGGGTCCCTATTTGGTGCCCAGCATTTT | CASSRSSGSLFGAQHF | NA | TRBJ1-5 | 16 | NA | TRBV7-9